The sample holds one count of the clone carrying this T cell receptor (beta chain). The assay was immunoSEQ multiplex PCR, and TCRdb's table has in-frame clones only and misses some. The data show fewer than 500,000 clones, with 70% to 90% seen just once and about 0.91% held by the top ten. Germline V gene lookup returns CDR1 LGHNA and CDR2 YNFKEQ. V gave up 3 bases and J gave up 2 bases; unmatched junction bases: 6. CDR3 size: 17 residues. In Seattle, patients joined the study during active infection and were tracked longitudinally. The sample originates from a study of blood T cell repertoires in COVID-19. Background on the study: Acute and convalescent COVID-19 specimens originated in the United States, Italy and Spain. T cells, B-cell-depleted T cells, or PBMCs supplied cDNA or gDNA.

The clonotype originates from a man aged 18 to 35 with COVID-19, enrolled during active disease. The sample consisted of peripheral blood. The chain joins TRBV4-2 to TRBJ2-2, with 10 bases matching TRBD2. In DNA form, the CDR3 reads TGTGCCAGCAGCCAGGGGGGACTAGCGCGTAACACCGGGGAGCTGTTTTTT. It translates to CASSQGGLARNTGELFF.